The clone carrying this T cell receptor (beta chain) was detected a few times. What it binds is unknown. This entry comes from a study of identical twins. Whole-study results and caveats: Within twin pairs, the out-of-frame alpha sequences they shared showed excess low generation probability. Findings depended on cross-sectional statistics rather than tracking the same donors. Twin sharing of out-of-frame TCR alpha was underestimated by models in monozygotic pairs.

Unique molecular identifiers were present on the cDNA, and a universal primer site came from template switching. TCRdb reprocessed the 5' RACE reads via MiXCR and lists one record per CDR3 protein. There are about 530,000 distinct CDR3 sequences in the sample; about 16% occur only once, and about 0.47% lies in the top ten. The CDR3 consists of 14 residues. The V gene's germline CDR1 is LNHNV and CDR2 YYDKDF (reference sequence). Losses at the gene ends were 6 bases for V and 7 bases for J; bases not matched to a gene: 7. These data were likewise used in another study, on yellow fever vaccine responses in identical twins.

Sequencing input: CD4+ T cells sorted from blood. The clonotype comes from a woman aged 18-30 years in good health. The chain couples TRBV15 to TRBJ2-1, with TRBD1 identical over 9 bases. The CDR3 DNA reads TGTGCCACCAGATGGGACAGGGCTACAAATGAGCAGTTCTTC. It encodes CATRWDRATNEQFF.